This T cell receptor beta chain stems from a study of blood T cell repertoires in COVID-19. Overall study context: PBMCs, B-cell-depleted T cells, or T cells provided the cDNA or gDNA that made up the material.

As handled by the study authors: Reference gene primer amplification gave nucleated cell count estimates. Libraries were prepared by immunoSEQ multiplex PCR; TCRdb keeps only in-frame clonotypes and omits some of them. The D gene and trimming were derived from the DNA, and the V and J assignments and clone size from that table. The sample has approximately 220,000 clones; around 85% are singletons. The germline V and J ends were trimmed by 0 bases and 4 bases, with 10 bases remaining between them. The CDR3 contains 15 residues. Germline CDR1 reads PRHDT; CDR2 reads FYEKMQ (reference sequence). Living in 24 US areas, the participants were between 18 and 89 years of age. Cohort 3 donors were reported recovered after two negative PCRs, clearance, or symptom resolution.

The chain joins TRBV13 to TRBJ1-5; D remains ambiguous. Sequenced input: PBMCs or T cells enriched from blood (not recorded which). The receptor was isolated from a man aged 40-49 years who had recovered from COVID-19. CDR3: CASSLGVSPNQPQHF. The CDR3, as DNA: TGTGCCAGCAGCTTAGGTGTAAGCCCTAATCAGCCCCAGCATTTT.